The 11 T cell receptor beta chains presented below share a single source sample, sequenced in a study of blood T cell repertoires in COVID-19. Profiling relied on immunoSEQ multiplex PCR, and the TCRdb table lists in-frame clones only, not all of them. Of about 50,000 clones in the sample, 85% to 90% were seen once. Sample: peripheral blood. Every receptor here comes from a human donor in a cohort sampled during active COVID-19.

This chain connects TRBV9 to TRBJ1-5; 7 nucleotides match TRBD1. Germline CDR1 is SGDLS and CDR2 is YYNGEE. The CDR3 is 15 residues long. V lost 0 bases and J lost 4; bases outside the gene matches: 4. The CDR3 loop is CASSVGGTANQPQHF. The CDR3, as DNA: TGTGCCAGCAGCGTAGGCGGGACAGCTAATCAGCCCCAGCATTTT.

This chain uses TRBV5-6 with TRBJ1-2; 8 bases fit TRBD1. Germline lookup yields CDR1 SGHDT and CDR2 YYEEEE. Losses at the gene ends were 0 bases for V and 7 bases for J; bases not matched to a gene: 11. The length of the CDR3 is 16 residues. In DNA, the CDR3 is TGTGCCAGCAGCTTGGGGCCAGGGGGCGGGGAGTTTGGCTACACCTTC. Translated, it gives CASSLGPGGGEFGYTF.

This chain uses TRBV5-1 with TRBJ2-3, with 8 bases identical to TRBD2. This CDR3 comprises 16 residues. Trimming took 0 bases from V and 3 from J; bases not matched to a gene: 6. The germline gives CDR1 SGHRS, CDR2 YFSETQ. CDR3 protein: CASSLDREGRTDTQYF. The CDR3 DNA reads TGCGCCAGCAGCTTGGATCGGGAGGGCCGGACAGATACGCAGTATTTT.

This chain links TRBV6-5 with TRBJ2-1; 9 nucleotides match TRBD2. Germline lookup yields CDR1 MNHEY and CDR2 SVGAGI. The trim removed 11 bases at V and 2 bases at J, leaving 10 bases unmatched. CDR3 size: 15 residues. The CDR3 DNA follows: TGTGCCGGGGGGGCGCTAGCGGGAACCTACAATGAGCAGTTCTTC. It translates to CAGGALAGTYNEQFF.

The V gene is TRBV11-2, the J gene TRBJ2-7, with 8 bases identical to TRBD2. CDR3 length: 18 residues. V was pared by 4 bases and J by 1 base, with 15 bases of the junction left unmatched. In germline, CDR1 is SGHAT, CDR2 FQNNGV. The DNA for the CDR3 is TGTGCCAGCAGCTCCGGGGTGTCTAGCGGGCCGGTTTCCTACGAGCAGTACTTC. It specifies CASSSGVSSGPVSYEQYF.

The chain joins TRBV19 to TRBJ2-7; D gene unclear. The germline gives CDR1 LNHDA, CDR2 SQIVND (reference sequence). The CDR3 totals 13 residues. V was clipped by 5 bases and J by 0 bases, with 8 bases between them. CDR3 protein: CASSAGSSYEQYV. The DNA for the CDR3 is TGTGCCAGTAGTGCAGGAAGCTCCTACGAGCAGTACGTC.

J is TRBJ2-7 and V is TRBV5-1; 11 positions agree with TRBD2. Germline lookup yields CDR1 SGHRS and CDR2 YFSETQ. The CDR3 covers 15 residues. V trimming: 5 bases; J trimming: 3 bases; junction bases outside the gene matches: 7. The CDR3 DNA reads as TGCGCCAGCAGTTCATCGACTAGCGGGGTCTACGAGCAGTACTTC. Amino acids: CASSSSTSGVYEQYF.

This chain uses TRBV2 with TRBJ2-5; possible D gene TRBD1, 6 bases. CDR3 length: 16 residues. Trimming removed 6 bases from V and 5 bases from J, with 22 bases in between. CDR1 and CDR2 from the germline V gene are SNHLY and FYNNEI. The CDR3 DNA reads as TGTGCCAGCAGGTTCCCCGGGACAACGGGGTCGGAGACCCAGTACTTC. Protein sequence: CASRFPGTTGSETQYF.

This clone has just one count. The chain uses TRBV10-2 and TRBJ1-1, with 9 nucleotides matching TRBD1. After removal of 5 bases from V and 5 bases from J, the junction contained 6 bases not matched to a gene. The CDR3 has 14 amino acids. Germline CDR1 WSHSY, CDR2 SAAADI. In DNA form, the CDR3 reads TGCGCCAGCAGTTCGGACAGGGGCGAGACTGAAGCTTTCTTT. This codes for CASSSDRGETEAFF.

This clone was counted a single time. The gene calls are TRBV11-2 and TRBJ2-2; 9 bases agree with TRBD1. The CDR3 has 18 residues. CDR1 and CDR2 (germline): SGHAT, FQNNGV. V shed 7 bases and J 3 bases; nucleotides not matched to a gene: 15. The CDR3 region has the DNA TGTGCCAGCATCCCTCCTCCCCCCGGGACAGGGTACACCGGGGAGCTGTTTTTT. Its translation is CASIPPPPGTGYTGELFF. The full variable domain, completed using reference TRBV11-2 and TRBJ2-2, is EAGVAQSPRYKIIEKRQSVAFWCNPISGHATLYWYQQILGQGPKLLIQFQNNGVVDDSQLPKDRFSAERLKGVDSTLKIQPAKLEDSAVYLCASIPPPPGTGYTGELFFGEGSRLTVL.

This chain links TRBV24-1 with TRBJ2-2; TRBD1 agrees at 8 bases. J gave up 6 bases and V 8 bases, and 10 bases lay outside the gene matches. From germline, CDR1 is KGHDR and CDR2 SFDVKD. This CDR3 region has 15 residues. CDR3 sequence: CATKGAGGSAGELFF. The CDR3 region has the DNA TGTGCCACCAAAGGGGCAGGGGGCTCGGCCGGGGAGCTGTTTTTT.